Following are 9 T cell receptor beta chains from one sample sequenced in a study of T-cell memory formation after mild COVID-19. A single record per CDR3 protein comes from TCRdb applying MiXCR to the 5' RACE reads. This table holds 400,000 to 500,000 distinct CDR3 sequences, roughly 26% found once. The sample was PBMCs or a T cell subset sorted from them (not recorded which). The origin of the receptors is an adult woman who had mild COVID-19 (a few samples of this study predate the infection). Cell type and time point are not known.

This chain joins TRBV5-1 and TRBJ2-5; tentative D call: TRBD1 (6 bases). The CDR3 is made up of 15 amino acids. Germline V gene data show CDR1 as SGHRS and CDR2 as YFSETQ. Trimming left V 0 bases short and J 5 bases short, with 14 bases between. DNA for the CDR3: TGCGCCAGCAGCTTGGCACAGGGCCATCGGGAGACCCAGTACTTC. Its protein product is CASSLAQGHRETQYF.

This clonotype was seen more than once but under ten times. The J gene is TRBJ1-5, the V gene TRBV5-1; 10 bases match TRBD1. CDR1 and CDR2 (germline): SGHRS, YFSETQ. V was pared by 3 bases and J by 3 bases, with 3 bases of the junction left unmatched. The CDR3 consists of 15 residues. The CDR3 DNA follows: TGCGCCAGCAGCTGGACAGGGGGGTCCAATCAGCCCCAGCATTTT. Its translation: CASSWTGGSNQPQHF. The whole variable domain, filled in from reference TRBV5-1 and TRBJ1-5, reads KAGVTQTPRYLIKTRGQQVTLSCSPISGHRSVSWYQQTPGQGLQFLFEYFSETQRNKGNFPGRFSGRQFSNSRSEMNVSTLELGDSALYLCASSWTGGSNQPQHFGDGTRLSIL.

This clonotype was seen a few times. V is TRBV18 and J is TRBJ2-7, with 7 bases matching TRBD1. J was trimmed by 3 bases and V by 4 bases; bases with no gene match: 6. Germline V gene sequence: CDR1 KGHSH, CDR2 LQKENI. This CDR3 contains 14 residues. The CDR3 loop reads CASSLGQDGYEQYF. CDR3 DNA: TGTGCCAGCTCACTCGGACAGGATGGCTACGAGCAGTACTTC.

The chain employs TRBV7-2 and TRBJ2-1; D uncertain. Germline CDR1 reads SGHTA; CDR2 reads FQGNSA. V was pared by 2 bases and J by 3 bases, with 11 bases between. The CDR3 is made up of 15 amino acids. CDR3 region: CASSLRRRSYNEQFF. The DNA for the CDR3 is TGTGCCAGCAGCTTAAGGCGCAGGAGCTACAATGAGCAGTTCTTC.

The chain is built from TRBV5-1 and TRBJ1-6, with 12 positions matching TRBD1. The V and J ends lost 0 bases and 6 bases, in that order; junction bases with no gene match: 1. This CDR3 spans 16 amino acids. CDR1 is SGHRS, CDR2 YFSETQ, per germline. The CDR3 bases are TGCGCCAGCAGCTTGGTGGGACAGGGGGCTAATTCACCCCTCCACTTT. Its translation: CASSLVGQGANSPLHF.

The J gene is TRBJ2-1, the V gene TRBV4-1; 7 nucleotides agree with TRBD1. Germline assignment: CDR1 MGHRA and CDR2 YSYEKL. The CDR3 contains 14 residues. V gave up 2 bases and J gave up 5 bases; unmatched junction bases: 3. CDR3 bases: TGCGCCAGCAGCCAACCAGGGGGAGACAATGAGCAGTTCTTC. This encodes CASSQPGGDNEQFF.

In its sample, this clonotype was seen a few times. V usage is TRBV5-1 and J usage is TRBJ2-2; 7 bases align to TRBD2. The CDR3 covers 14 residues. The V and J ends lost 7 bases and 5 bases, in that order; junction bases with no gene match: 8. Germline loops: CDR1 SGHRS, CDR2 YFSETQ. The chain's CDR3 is CASAVGGSTGELFF. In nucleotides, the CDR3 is TGCGCCAGCGCGGTCGGCGGGAGTACCGGGGAGCTGTTTTTT.

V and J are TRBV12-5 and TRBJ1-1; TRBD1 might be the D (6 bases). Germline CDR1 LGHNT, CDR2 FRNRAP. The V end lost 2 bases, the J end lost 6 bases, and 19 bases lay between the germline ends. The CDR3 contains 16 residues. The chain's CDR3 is CASGLTRGGRDPEAFF. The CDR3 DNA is TGTGCTAGTGGTTTGACTAGGGGGGGGCGAGACCCTGAAGCTTTCTTT.

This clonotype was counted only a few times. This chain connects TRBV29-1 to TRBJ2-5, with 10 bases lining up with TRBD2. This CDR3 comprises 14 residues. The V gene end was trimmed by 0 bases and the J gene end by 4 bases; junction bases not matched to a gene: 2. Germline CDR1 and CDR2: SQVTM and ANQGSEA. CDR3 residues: CSVEDKRGGETQYF. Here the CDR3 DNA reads TGCAGCGTTGAAGATAAGCGGGGGGGAGAGACCCAGTACTTC.